The 18 T cell receptor beta chains in this list originate from one sample, sequenced in a study of cytomegalovirus exposure and HLA in healthy donors. A multiplex PCR was run with 60 Vbeta primers and 13 Jbeta primers. Measured with immunoSEQ multiplex PCR; TCRdb has only the in-frame clones, and not every one. The sample consists of fewer than 200,000 clones, about four fifths of them appearing once. The specimen sequenced was PBMCs. The receptors stem from a male donor in good health and CMV-seronegative.

The chain recombines TRBV7-2 with TRBJ1-1; 7 nucleotides match TRBD1. Germline V gene lookup returns CDR1 SGHTA and CDR2 FQGNSA. The J segment lost 6 bases and the V segment lost 2 bases, leaving 15 bases of the junction unmatched. The CDR3 covers 17 residues. CDR3 DNA sequence: TGTGCCAGCAGCTTACGACCAGACAGGGTAGTGGCCTCTGAAGCTTTCTTT. This codes for CASSLRPDRVVASEAFF.

The genes are TRBV9 and TRBJ2-1; possible D gene TRBD1, 7 bases. V was cut by 1 base and J by 5 bases, with 19 bases left in between. The CDR3 runs 17 residues. Germline CDR1 SGDLS, CDR2 YYNGEE. The CDR3 region is CASSVQGGVLSHNEQFF. Here the CDR3 DNA reads TGTGCCAGCAGCGTACAGGGGGGAGTTCTGTCCCACAATGAGCAGTTCTTC.

The CDR3, as DNA: TGTGCCAGCAGCACGACAGGGTACTACCAAGAGACCCAGTACTTC. Translation gives CASSTTGYYQETQYF. The J gene is TRBJ2-5, the V gene TRBV11-1, with 7 bases matching TRBD1. The V segment lost 5 bases and the J segment 0 bases; nucleotides outside the gene matches: 6. The germline V gene encodes CDR1 SGHAT and CDR2 FQDESV (reference sequence). The CDR3 length is 15 residues.

The rearrangement joins TRBV15 to TRBJ1-4; D call uncertain. The CDR3 is 13 residues long. V lost 3 bases, J lost 10 bases, and 12 bases lay in between. CDR1 is LNHNV, CDR2 YYDKDF, per germline (reference sequence). CDR3 region: CATSRDPAGKLFF. The CDR3 nucleotides read TGTGCCACCAGCAGGGACCCGGCGGGAAAACTGTTTTTT.

A single count supports this clone. The V call is TRBV7-2, the J call TRBJ2-7; unclear D gene. The CDR3 is made up of 13 amino acids. Trimming removed 5 bases at V and 2 bases at J, with 10 bases between. CDR1 is SGHTA and CDR2 is FQGNSA in the germline V gene. The CDR3 loop is CASSPPSPYEQYF. The DNA for the CDR3 is TGTGCCAGCAGCCCCCCCTCTCCCTACGAGCAGTACTTC.

This chain uses TRBV7-3 with TRBJ1-1; D unresolved. CDR1 SGHTA and CDR2 FQGTGA come from the germline V gene. The germline V and J ends were trimmed by 4 bases and 4 bases, with 16 bases remaining between them. The CDR3 contains 15 residues. Written as DNA, the CDR3 is TGTGCCAGCAGCTCCGTCGGTGGAGGAGGCACTGAAGCTTTCTTT. Protein sequence: CASSSVGGGGTEAFF. Based on the CDR3 plus reference TRBV7-3 and TRBJ1-1, the full variable domain is GAGVSQTPSNKVTEKGKYVELRCDPISGHTALYWYRQSLGQGPEFLIYFQGTGAADDSGLPNDRFFAVRPEGSVSTLKIQRTERGDSAVYLCASSSVGGGGTEAFFGQGTRLTVV.

Remarks on this clone: Different DNA sequences within this sample yield the same CDR3. This chain connects TRBV27 to TRBJ2-7; D remains unclear. CDR1 is MNHEY, CDR2 SMNVEV, per germline (reference sequence). CDR3 length equals 11 residues. The ends were cut back, 4 bases at V and 2 bases at J, with 3 bases in the middle. The CDR3 bases are TGTGCCAGCAGTTCAACCTACGAGCAGTACTTC. Translation gives CASSSTYEQYF.

This chain links TRBV28 with TRBJ2-7, with 9 bases fitting TRBD1. Trimming at V came to 7 bases and at J to 6 bases, leaving 7 bases not matched to a gene. The CDR3 runs 13 residues. Germline V gene lookup returns CDR1 MDHEN and CDR2 SYDVKM. The CDR3 bases are TGTGCCAGCACGGACAGGGGAGGCGGCGAGCAGTACTTC. Its protein product is CASTDRGGGEQYF.

Of note for this clone: The same CDR3 can be traced to other DNA sequences in this sample. The chain carries TRBV27 and TRBJ2-2; unclear D gene. This CDR3 has 12 amino acids. Germline V lookup: CDR1 MNHEY, CDR2 SMNVEV (reference sequence). The V gene lost 4 bases and the J gene lost 3 bases, with 3 bases spanning the gap. CDR3 bases: TGTGCCAGCAGTTCGTACACCGGGGAGCTGTTTTTT. Its protein product is CASSSYTGELFF.

This clone appeared a single time. The chain uses TRBV5-4 and TRBJ2-5; TRBD1 is a possible D gene (5 bases). Germline V CDR1 and CDR2: SGHNT, YYREEE (reference sequence). The CDR3 length is 14 residues. With 3 bases removed from V and 5 bases from J, the gap between germline ends came to 14 bases. The CDR3 here is CASSWGPESETQYF. Here the CDR3 DNA reads TGTGCCAGCAGCTGGGGCCCTGAGTCGGAGACCCAGTACTTC.

J is TRBJ2-6 and V is TRBV7-2; D remains unclear. Germline lookup yields CDR1 SGHTA and CDR2 FQGNSA. This CDR3 has 12 residues. V shed 3 bases and J shed 10 bases, with 7 bases lying between them. For the CDR3, the DNA is TGTGCCAGCAGCTTGAACAAGAACGTCCTGACTTTC. Translated: CASSLNKNVLTF. Full variable domain (missing parts from reference TRBV7-2 and TRBJ2-6): GAGVSQSPSNKVTEKGKDVELRCDPISGHTALYWYRQSLGQGLEFLIYFQGNSAPDKSGLPSDRFSAERTGGSVSTLTIQRTQQEDSAVYLCASSLNKNVLTFGAGSRLTVL.

The chain couples TRBV19 to TRBJ2-5, with D perhaps TRBD1 (7 bases). In germline, CDR1 is LNHDA, CDR2 SQIVND (reference sequence). V was clipped by 4 bases and J by 3 bases, with 21 bases between them. The CDR3 loop spans 17 amino acids. CDR3 nucleotide sequence: TGTGCCAGTAGTAGGACTATAAAGGGGGCCGGAGAAGAGACCCAGTACTTC. Translated, it gives CASSRTIKGAGEETQYF. The entire variable domain, with the rest obtained from reference TRBV19 and TRBJ2-5, is as follows: DGGITQSPKYLFRKEGQNVTLSCEQNLNHDAMYWYRQDPGQGLRLIYYSQIVNDFQKGDIAEGYSVSREKKESFPLTVTSAQKNPTAFYLCASSRTIKGAGEETQYFGPGTRLLVL.

The chain uses TRBV28 and TRBJ1-5; 10 bases are a match to TRBD1. V trimming: 7 bases; J trimming: 4 bases; junction bases outside the gene matches: 16. The germline CDR1 and CDR2 sequences are MDHEN and SYDVKM. The CDR3 length is 18 residues. The CDR3, as DNA: TGTGCCAGCACCCCTTTCAAAGGACAGGGGGTTTTTAATCAGCCCCAGCATTTT. Encoded protein: CASTPFKGQGVFNQPQHF.

This sequence joins TRBV19 and TRBJ2-7, with TRBD2 matching 9 bases. Unmatched junction bases numbered 8, after V lost 1 base and J lost 7 bases. Per germline, CDR1 LNHDA and CDR2 SQIVND (reference sequence). The CDR3 has 15 amino acids. The CDR3 here is CASSIADSGREEQYF. CDR3 coding DNA: TGTGCCAGTAGTATAGCGGATAGCGGGAGAGAAGAGCAGTACTTC.

The V and J genes are TRBV5-6 and TRBJ1-2, with 7 positions matching TRBD1. The CDR3 is 12 amino acids. Germline CDR1 and CDR2: SGHDT and YYEEEE. The CDR3 bases are TGTGCTAGCCAGGGGGAGAACTATGGCTACACCTTC. Its protein product is CASQGENYGYTF.

The chain has TRBV7-9 and TRBJ2-7; D might be TRBD2 (5 bases). Trimming pared 5 bases from V and 2 bases from J, leaving 13 bases between. CDR1 SEHNR and CDR2 FQNEAQ come from the germline V gene (reference sequence). This CDR3 has 14 amino acids. In DNA, the CDR3 is TGTGCCAGCAGCCAAGTCGGGATCCCCTACGAGCAGTACTTC. Encoded protein: CASSQVGIPYEQYF.

The count of this clone is one. This chain joins TRBV6-5 and TRBJ1-2; 8 nucleotides agree with TRBD1. The CDR3 is 14 amino acids. V lost 5 bases and J lost 1; bases outside the gene matches: 3. Germline CDR1 and CDR2: MNHEY and SVGAGI. The CDR3 sequence is CASSRTGYNYGYTF. The CDR3 DNA reads as TGTGCCAGCAGTAGGACAGGGTATAACTATGGCTACACCTTC.

The chain employs TRBV6-5 and TRBJ2-5; TRBD1 is a possible D gene (5 bases). Germline V CDR1 and CDR2: MNHEY, SVGAGI. The CDR3 totals 16 residues. Trimming removed 2 bases from V and 2 bases from J, with 15 bases in between. The CDR3, as DNA: TGTGCCAGCAGTTACCGACAGAGCCCGAAACAAGAGACCCAGTACTTC. This translates into CASSYRQSPKQETQYF.